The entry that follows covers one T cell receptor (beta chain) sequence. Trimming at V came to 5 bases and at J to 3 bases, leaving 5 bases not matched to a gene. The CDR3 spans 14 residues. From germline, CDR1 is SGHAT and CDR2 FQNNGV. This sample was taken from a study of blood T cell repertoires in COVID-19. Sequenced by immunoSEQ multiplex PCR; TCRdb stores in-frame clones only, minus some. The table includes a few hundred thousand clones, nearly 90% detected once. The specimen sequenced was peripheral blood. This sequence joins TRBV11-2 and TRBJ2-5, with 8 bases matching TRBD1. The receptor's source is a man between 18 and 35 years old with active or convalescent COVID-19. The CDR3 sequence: CASSPWTGKETQYF. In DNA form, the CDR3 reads TGTGCCAGCAGCCCCTGGACAGGGAAAGAGACCCAGTACTTC. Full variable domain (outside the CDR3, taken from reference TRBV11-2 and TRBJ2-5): EAGVAQSPRYKIIEKRQSVAFWCNPISGHATLYWYQQILGQGPKLLIQFQNNGVVDDSQLPKDRFSAERLKGVDSTLKIQPAKLEDSAVYLCASSPWTGKETQYFGPGTRLLVL.